This entry features one TCR beta chain sequence. Its target is not known. Germline V CDR1 and CDR2: MNHNS, SASEGT. The CDR3 loop spans 15 amino acids. The V and J ends lost 5 bases and 5 bases, in that order; junction bases with no gene match: 3. This specimen comes from a study of cytomegalovirus exposure and HLA in healthy donors. Vbeta (60) and Jbeta (13) primers were used in the PCR. Clones were sequenced by immunoSEQ multiplex PCR, and TCRdb holds only the in-frame ones, with some missing. The sample gives approximately 130,000 clones, roughly four fifths of which show up once; less than 2% is in the top ten. General study findings and limits: The classifier, whose performance was assessed in both the original and validation cohorts, reportedly diagnosed cytomegalovirus status with high specificity and sensitivity.

This clonotype was sampled from a woman aged 45-65 years in good health and CMV-seronegative. The chain couples TRBV6-1 to TRBJ2-3; TRBD2 matches at 14 bases. The sample was PBMCs. The CDR3 DNA follows: TGTGCCAGCAGTAGGGGACTAGCGGGAGTAGATACGCAGTATTTT. Encoded protein: CASSRGLAGVDTQYF.